The 16 T cell receptor beta chains given below trace back to one sample, sequenced in a study of cytomegalovirus exposure and HLA in healthy donors (dated by TCRdb to about 2017). The library was generated by the immunoSEQ multiplex PCR assay. A mixture of 60 forward primers for TCR Vbeta segments and 13 reverse primers for TCR Jbeta segments was used in the multiplex PCR. TCRdb holds this immuneACCESS table with in-frame rearrangements only. Some clones are missing; in checked studies, unresolved V genes explain under half, and the rest has no known cause. The sample has about 140,000 clones on record, about 70% of them singletons. 8% to 13% of the sample belongs to the ten largest clones. Material for sequencing was PBMCs. Source of these receptors: a man aged 25-45 years in good health and CMV-seropositive.

The CDR3 nucleotides read TGTGCCAGTAGTATGAGGGAGTGGGATGAGCAGTTCTTC. It is translated as CASSMREWDEQFF. The chain links TRBV19 to TRBJ2-1; D is perhaps TRBD2 (5 bases). Germline CDR1 is LNHDA and CDR2 is SQIVND (reference sequence). The V end lost 3 bases, the J end lost 8 bases, and 11 bases lay between the germline ends. There are 13 residues in the CDR3. The entire variable domain, with the rest obtained from reference TRBV19 and TRBJ2-1, is as follows: DGGITQSPKYLFRKEGQNVTLSCEQNLNHDAMYWYRQDPGQGLRLIYYSQIVNDFQKGDIAEGYSVSREKKESFPLTVTSAQKNPTAFYLCASSMREWDEQFFGPGTRLTVL.

The chain combines TRBV6-1 with TRBJ2-7; TRBD1 might be the D (6 bases). The CDR3 runs 16 residues. The germline V gene has CDR1 MNHNS and CDR2 SASEGT. Trimming took off 1 base at V and 3 bases at J, with 16 bases between the two ends. The CDR3 nucleotides are TGTGCCAGCAGTGAAGAAGGGATTCTGGGACACTACGAGCAGTACTTC. Protein: CASSEEGILGHYEQYF.

This clone was observed a few times. This rearrangement joins TRBV10-1 to TRBJ2-5; D remains unclear. Per the germline V gene, CDR1 is WNHNN and CDR2 is SYGVQD (reference sequence). The CDR3 totals 13 residues. The germline V and J ends were trimmed by 2 bases and 3 bases, with 7 bases remaining between them. The CDR3 DNA reads TGCGCCAGCAGTGAGAGCCTAAAAGAGACCCAGTACTTC. Translating gives CASSESLKETQYF.

Here the CDR3 reads CASSQGSGSYNEQFF. The CDR3 region has the DNA TGTGCCAGCAGCCAGGGTAGCGGTTCCTACAATGAGCAGTTCTTC. The J gene is TRBJ2-1, the V gene TRBV7-3; possibly TRBD2 for D (6 bases). Germline CDR1 is SGHTA and CDR2 is FQGTGA. Deletions cut 5 bases from V and 1 base from J, with 12 bases between. CDR3 length equals 15 residues.

Notes on this clone: Distinct nucleotide sequences in the sample also encode this CDR3. This chain joins TRBV5-1 and TRBJ2-1; the D gene is possibly TRBD2 (6 bases). The CDR3 totals 12 residues. V lost 2 bases, J lost 9 bases, and 9 bases lay in between. Germline V gene lookup returns CDR1 SGHRS and CDR2 YFSETQ. This CDR3 is CASSLDGGEQFF. In DNA form, the CDR3 reads TGCGCCAGCAGCTTAGACGGGGGTGAGCAGTTCTTC.

The V gene is TRBV5-1, the J gene TRBJ2-1; D is undetermined. Looked up from germline, CDR1 is SGHRS and CDR2 is YFSETQ. This CDR3 region has 15 residues. Trimming removed 0 bases at V and 0 bases at J, with 7 bases between. CDR3 coding DNA: TGCGCCAGCAGCTTGGTGCGGAGCTCCTACAATGAGCAGTTCTTC. Translated: CASSLVRSSYNEQFF.

The rearrangement joins TRBV28 to TRBJ2-7; TRBD1 agrees at 7 bases. CDR3 length: 16 residues. The germline gives CDR1 MDHEN, CDR2 SYDVKM. V trimming: 5 bases; J trimming: 3 bases; junction bases outside the gene matches: 13. CDR3 protein: CASSGEDRLANYEQYF. The CDR3 DNA follows: TGTGCCAGCAGTGGCGAGGACAGGCTGGCCAACTACGAGCAGTACTTC.

The chain combines TRBV5-4 with TRBJ2-7; 7 bases line up with TRBD2. The germline gives CDR1 SGHNT, CDR2 YYREEE (reference sequence). Trimming cost V 0 bases and J 2 bases; bases outside gene matches: 5. CDR3 size: 15 residues. The CDR3 DNA follows: TGTGCCAGCAGCTTGGGGGGGGGTAGCCCCTACGAGCAGTACTTC. It translates to CASSLGGGSPYEQYF.

The V call is TRBV5-1, the J call TRBJ1-2, with D tentatively TRBD1 (5 bases). The V end lost 5 bases, the J end lost 1 base, and 12 bases lay between the germline ends. The CDR3 has 14 amino acids. The germline gives CDR1 SGHRS, CDR2 YFSETQ. CDR3 in DNA: TGCGCCAGCAGTCCAGGACATAATAACTATGGCTACACCTTC. Amino acid sequence: CASSPGHNNYGYTF.

The chain recombines TRBV5-1 with TRBJ2-5; the match to TRBD2 covers 11 bases. V dropped 4 bases and J dropped 3; count of bases not matched to a gene: 17. The CDR3 runs to 19 residues. Germline V gene lookup returns CDR1 SGHRS and CDR2 YFSETQ. CDR3 in DNA: TGCGCCAGCAGCCCTCTACTAGCGGGAGTACCAACACCAAAAGAGACCCAGTACTTC. It translates to CASSPLLAGVPTPKETQYF.

The V call is TRBV29-1, the J call TRBJ2-5; tentative D call: TRBD2 (6 bases). The V and J ends lost 4 bases and 3 bases respectively, with 9 bases between them. The CDR3 is 12 residues long. Germline V lookup: CDR1 SQVTM, CDR2 ANQGSEA. In nucleotides, the CDR3 is TGCAGCGTTGCAGGGACTGAAGAGACCCAGTACTTC. Protein sequence: CSVAGTEETQYF.

The CDR3 DNA reads as TGTGCCAGCAGCCTTGGGACAGTCAGCACAGATACGCAGTATTTT. Its translation: CASSLGTVSTDTQYF. V and J are TRBV5-6 and TRBJ2-3, with 7 bases that match TRBD1. This CDR3 comprises 15 residues. The V gene end was trimmed by 4 bases and the J gene end by 0 bases; junction bases not matched to a gene: 5. From germline, CDR1 is SGHDT and CDR2 YYEEEE.

This chain joins TRBV7-9 and TRBJ2-7; D might be TRBD1 (6 bases). The CDR3 covers 15 residues. V shed 4 bases and J shed 7 bases, with 20 bases lying between them. In germline, CDR1 is SEHNR, CDR2 FQNEAQ (reference sequence). Written as DNA, the CDR3 is TGTGCCAGCAGCTCTTCAGGGGTGGGGGTGAGGGAGCAGTACTTC. Its protein is CASSSSGVGVREQYF.

In its sample, this clone was seen a few times. The chain is built from TRBV14 and TRBJ2-3; D is undetermined. The CDR3 length is 14 residues. Looked up from germline, CDR1 is SGHDN and CDR2 is FVKESK. Between the trimmed V and J ends, which lost 6 bases and 3 bases, there was a span of 13 bases. CDR3 amino acids: CASSLRVLTDTQYF. As DNA, the CDR3 is TGTGCCAGCAGTCTCCGAGTATTGACAGATACGCAGTATTTT.

This clone was detected once. The V call is TRBV5-1, the J call TRBJ2-3; a weak D match, TRBD1 (6 bases). CDR3 length: 17 amino acids. Trimming stripped 5 bases from V and 5 bases from J, with 24 bases between. Germline-derived CDR1 and CDR2 are SGHRS and YFSETQ. CDR3 loop: CASSSIAGDPREDTQYF. The DNA of the CDR3 is TGCGCCAGCAGTTCTATCGCAGGGGACCCTAGGGAAGATACGCAGTATTTT.

The CDR3 nucleotides read TGTGCCAGCAGTTTGTTCGGGAGTGAATACAATGAGCAGTTCTTC. Residues: CASSLFGSEYNEQFF. The J gene is TRBJ2-1, the V gene TRBV27; tentative D call: TRBD2 (6 bases). The CDR3 totals 15 residues. The germline V gene encodes CDR1 MNHEY and CDR2 SMNVEV (reference sequence). V lost 3 bases, J lost 4 bases, and 13 bases lay in between.